Shown below are 32 T cell receptor beta chains from a single sample sequenced in a study of beta chain features in type 1 diabetes. Every bit of the isolated RNA underwent reverse transcription, so sequencing read expressed TCRB transcripts. Data came from immunoSEQ multiplex PCR; TCRdb stores just in-frame clones and leaves some out. Among hundreds of thousands of clones listed, 15% were seen once. Sequenced sample: naive CD4+ T cells from blood. The receptors come from a man between 18 and 29 years old in good health.

This clone was observed a few times. V usage is TRBV5-4 and J usage is TRBJ2-3; TRBD2 matches at 7 bases. The germline V gene has CDR1 SGHNT and CDR2 YYREEE (reference sequence). V lost 4 bases, J lost 0 bases, and 5 bases stayed unmatched. The CDR3 has 15 amino acids. CDR3 sequence (DNA): TGTGCCAGCAGCCGAGCGGGATATAGCACAGATACGCAGTATTTT. Protein sequence: CASSRAGYSTDTQYF.

This clone was observed a few times. The chain links TRBV29-1 to TRBJ2-7; the match to TRBD2 covers 8 bases. This CDR3 spans 14 amino acids. The V and J ends lost 6 bases and 2 bases, in that order; junction bases with no gene match: 9. Germline V CDR1 and CDR2: SQVTM, ANQGSEA. The CDR3: CSVLPGLGTYEQYF. The CDR3 coding sequence is TGCAGCGTACTACCGGGACTAGGGACCTACGAGCAGTACTTC.

In the case of this clone: The junction and the germline gene differ at one end; a read error may be behind it. The chain is built from TRBV2 and TRBJ1-6, with D perhaps matching TRBD1 (6 bases). Germline loops: CDR1 SNHLY, CDR2 FYNNEI. There are 14 residues in the CDR3. DNA for the CDR3: TGTGCCAGCAGCCCACCCACAGGGAATTTACCCCTCCACTTT. This sequence encodes CASSPPTGNLPLHF.

This clone was detected a few times. This specimen includes other DNA sequences encoding the same CDR3. V usage is TRBV9 and J usage is TRBJ1-2, with a weak D call TRBD1 (5 bases). Looked up from germline, CDR1 is SGDLS and CDR2 is YYNGEE. V was clipped by 0 bases and J by 4 bases, with 10 bases between them. The CDR3 has 14 residues. The CDR3 nucleotides read TGTGCCAGCAGCGTAGTAGGGCAGGGCTATGGCTACACCTTC. It codes for CASSVVGQGYGYTF.

V is TRBV29-1 and J is TRBJ2-4; 7 bases are a match to TRBD2. Germline CDR1 reads SQVTM; CDR2 reads ANQGSEA. J gave up 8 bases and V 0 bases, and 7 bases lay outside the gene matches. The CDR3 is 14 amino acids. This CDR3 is CSVEEGRDGYIQYF. CDR3 DNA: TGCAGCGTTGAAGAAGGGAGGGATGGGTACATTCAGTACTTC.

This clone has just a few counts. The rearrangement links TRBV25-1 to TRBJ2-2, with TRBD2 as a possible D gene (5 bases). Deletions cut 5 bases from V and 4 bases from J, with 14 bases between. The germline gives CDR1 MGHDK, CDR2 SYGVNS. The CDR3 contains 15 residues. Written as DNA, the CDR3 is TGTGCCAGCAGTCGGGATACCTCCTCCACCGGGGAGCTGTTTTTT. Its protein product is CASSRDTSSTGELFF.

J is TRBJ2-1 and V is TRBV5-1, with a tentative D call TRBD2 (5 bases). The CDR3 loop spans 16 amino acids. Germline assignment: CDR1 SGHRS and CDR2 YFSETQ. Trimming took 2 bases from V and 3 from J, leaving 15 bases between them. In DNA, the CDR3 is TGCGCCAGCAGCTTTAAAACTAGAATGCTCTACAATGAGCAGTTCTTC. This encodes CASSFKTRMLYNEQFF.

This chain uses TRBV23-1 with TRBJ1-5; D gene unclear. TRBV23-1 is identified as an open reading frame with a role that is uncertain. The CDR3 is 11 residues long. Trimming shortened V by 4 bases and J by 5 bases, and 3 bases separated the two germline ends. This chain's CDR3 is CASSPHQPQHF. The CDR3 DNA reads as TGCGCCAGCAGTCCTCATCAGCCCCAGCATTTT.

Only a few counts were recorded for this clone. The chain couples TRBV7-2 to TRBJ1-3, with D hard to call. Germline CDR1 is SGHTA and CDR2 is FQGNSA. Trimming cost V 5 bases and J 0 bases, with 17 bases left between them. There are 17 residues in the CDR3. The CDR3 sequence: CASSPRPATGSGNTIYF. In DNA form, the CDR3 reads TGTGCCAGCAGCCCCAGACCGGCAACGGGCTCTGGAAACACCATATATTTT.

This clone was counted between two and nine times. The rearrangement joins TRBV2 to TRBJ1-5; D not certain. Germline-derived CDR1 and CDR2 are SNHLY and FYNNEI. The V and J ends lost 6 bases and 3 bases respectively, with 3 bases between them. This CDR3 spans 11 amino acids. The CDR3 reads CASRSNQPQHF. Here the CDR3 DNA reads TGTGCCAGCAGGTCCAATCAGCCCCAGCATTTT.

The table lists this clone with a few counts. The chain is built from TRBV11-1 and TRBJ2-1, with a tentative D call TRBD1 (6 bases). This CDR3 contains 16 residues. Germline V CDR1 and CDR2: SGHAT, FQDESV (reference sequence). Trimming pared 3 bases from V and 0 bases from J, leaving 12 bases between. CDR3: CASSFPGHSSYNEQFF. The CDR3 nucleotides are TGTGCCAGCAGCTTTCCGGGACACAGCTCCTACAATGAGCAGTTCTTC.

The rearrangement joins TRBV27 to TRBJ2-2; 10 nucleotides align to TRBD1. V gave up 5 bases and J gave up 4 bases; unmatched junction bases: 4. The CDR3 has 15 amino acids. Germline V gene sequence: CDR1 MNHEY, CDR2 SMNVEV (reference sequence). CDR3 sequence (DNA): TGTGCCAGCAGTGGACAGGGGGGGCCCACCGGGGAGCTGTTTTTT. Translated: CASSGQGGPTGELFF.

Notes on this clone: A much larger clone lies a single base off, so this may be a read error. V is TRBV11-3 and J is TRBJ2-3, with no clear D. Germline CDR1 SGHNT, CDR2 YENEEA. V lost 5 bases, J lost 4 bases, and 4 bases lay in between. CDR3 length: 11 residues. The DNA for the CDR3 is TGTGCCAGCAGCCACTCAGATACGCAGTATTTT. It codes for CASSHSDTQYF.

V usage is TRBV9 and J usage is TRBJ1-2, with TRBD1 as a possible D gene (5 bases). Germline loops: CDR1 SGDLS, CDR2 YYNGEE. Trimming took off 4 bases at V and 9 bases at J, with 16 bases between the two ends. CDR3 size: 13 residues. The CDR3 is CASSSTIGASYTF. CDR3 DNA sequence: TGTGCCAGCAGCTCCACTATAGGGGCAAGCTACACCTTC.

The chain joins TRBV4-3 to TRBJ2-7, with a weak D call TRBD2 (6 bases). Germline CDR1 is LGHNA and CDR2 is YSLEER. Trimming left V 8 bases short and J 0 bases short, with 14 bases between. The CDR3 has 14 residues. In DNA form, the CDR3 reads TGCGCCAGCTTCCGGGAGTTTTTCTCCTACGAGCAGTACTTC. It encodes CASFREFFSYEQYF.

The rearrangement joins TRBV10-3 to TRBJ2-7; a possible D gene is TRBD2 (5 bases). The CDR3 is 15 residues long. With 3 bases removed from V and 0 bases from J, the gap between germline ends came to 12 bases. CDR1 and CDR2 (germline): ENHRY, SYGVKD. CDR3 in amino acids: CAISDGPGNSYEQYF. For the CDR3, the DNA is TGTGCCATCAGTGATGGTCCGGGGAACTCCTACGAGCAGTACTTC.

This clone was recorded a few times. This chain uses TRBV5-4 with TRBJ2-1, with D perhaps TRBD1 (6 bases). CDR1 SGHNT and CDR2 YYREEE come from the germline V gene (reference sequence). Deletions cut 2 bases from V and 12 bases from J, with 12 bases between. The CDR3 is 12 amino acids. CDR3 in DNA: TGTGCCAGCAGCTTACAGGGTCTCTGGCAGTTCTTC. Amino acid sequence: CASSLQGLWQFF.

In this sample, this clone turned up a few times. CDR3: CSVSPYLGGTEAFF. CDR3 in DNA: TGCAGCGTTTCCCCCTATTTAGGGGGCACTGAAGCTTTCTTT. The chain joins TRBV29-1 to TRBJ1-1, with a weak D call TRBD1 (6 bases). The CDR3 runs to 14 residues. Germline CDR1 reads SQVTM; CDR2 reads ANQGSEA. V was trimmed by 5 bases and J by 4 bases, leaving 17 bases between them.

This clone was seen only a few times. The chain carries TRBV28 and TRBJ1-5; a weak D match, TRBD1 (5 bases). Per germline, CDR1 MDHEN and CDR2 SYDVKM. V shed 5 bases and J shed 9 bases, with 11 bases lying between them. The CDR3 length is 12 residues. The CDR3 nucleotides read TGTGCCAGCAGTCACCCCCAGGGGCCCCAGCATTTT. The encoded protein is CASSHPQGPQHF.

The rearrangement links TRBV9 to TRBJ2-5; D ambiguous. This CDR3 comprises 15 residues. Trimming took off 1 base at V and 5 bases at J, with 15 bases between the two ends. The germline V gene has CDR1 SGDLS and CDR2 YYNGEE. The CDR3 here is CASSVSTPPGETQYF. The CDR3 coding sequence is TGTGCCAGCAGCGTATCAACCCCACCCGGGGAGACCCAGTACTTC.

The J gene is TRBJ1-5, the V gene TRBV15; 9 positions agree with TRBD1. CDR3 length equals 16 residues. Germline trimming cut 5 bases from V and 6 bases from J; bases unmatched to any gene: 11. Germline V gives CDR1 LNHNV, CDR2 YYDKDF (reference sequence). Here the CDR3 reads CATSAPGQGIGQPQHF. The CDR3 DNA reads TGTGCCACCAGCGCACCGGGACAGGGTATTGGTCAGCCCCAGCATTTT.

The chain couples TRBV29-1 to TRBJ2-7; 10 bases align to TRBD2. The V gene end was trimmed by 4 bases and the J gene end by 3 bases; junction bases not matched to a gene: 9. The CDR3 loop spans 15 amino acids. Per the germline V gene, CDR1 is SQVTM and CDR2 is ANQGSEA. CDR3 residues: CSVVRAGGLGYEQYF. The CDR3 DNA reads as TGCAGCGTTGTGCGAGCGGGAGGGTTGGGCTACGAGCAGTACTTC.

This clone was observed a few times. CDR3 sequence reads: CASSFWRGSTDTQYF. CDR3 nucleotides: TGTGCCAGCAGCTTTTGGCGGGGGAGCACAGATACGCAGTATTTT. The chain joins TRBV7-2 to TRBJ2-3, with 7 bases that match TRBD2. This CDR3 is built from 15 residues. Trimming took 3 bases from V and 0 from J; bases not matched to a gene: 3. Germline V CDR1 and CDR2: SGHTA, FQGNSA.

The chain couples TRBV11-2 to TRBJ1-5; D unresolved. The germline gives CDR1 SGHAT, CDR2 FQNNGV. Between the trimmed V and J ends, which lost 1 base and 0 bases, there was a span of 16 bases. This CDR3 comprises 18 residues. The CDR3 coding sequence is TGTGCCAGCAGCTTAGCCCCACCGGGTATCTATAGCAATCAGCCCCAGCATTTT. Protein sequence: CASSLAPPGIYSNQPQHF.

V is TRBV5-6 and J is TRBJ2-5; 10 bases are a match to TRBD2. Germline-derived CDR1 and CDR2 are SGHDT and YYEEEE. The CDR3 loop spans 15 amino acids. V lost 3 bases and J lost 5; bases outside the gene matches: 7. CDR3: CASSSKQLAGETQYF. CDR3 bases: TGTGCCAGCAGCTCGAAACAACTAGCGGGGGAGACCCAGTACTTC.

This clone was recorded a few times. The J gene is TRBJ2-1, the V gene TRBV7-3; tentative D call: TRBD2 (6 bases). CDR1 SGHTA and CDR2 FQGTGA come from the germline V gene. Trimming took off 5 bases at V and 12 bases at J, with 26 bases between the two ends. The CDR3 contains 16 residues. The CDR3 protein is CASSRNPNDGPGGQFF. CDR3 DNA sequence: TGTGCCAGCAGCCGCAACCCTAACGACGGTCCCGGGGGGCAGTTCTTC.

This clone has just a few counts. The chain employs TRBV19 and TRBJ2-5; D unclear. The CDR3 length is 17 residues. The V gene's germline CDR1 is LNHDA and CDR2 SQIVND (reference sequence). Trimming removed 6 bases at V and 1 base at J, with 21 bases between. The CDR3 loop is CASREGQADGSQETQYF. CDR3 nucleotides: TGTGCCAGTAGGGAAGGCCAGGCTGACGGATCCCAAGAGACCCAGTACTTC.

This chain connects TRBV5-4 to TRBJ2-1; TRBD2 aligns across 7 bases. CDR3 size: 15 residues. CDR1 and CDR2 (germline): SGHNT, YYREEE (reference sequence). The trim removed 6 bases at V and 3 bases at J, leaving 9 bases unmatched. Here the CDR3 DNA reads TGTGCCAGCACCCTGGAAGCTAGCGGCTACAATGAGCAGTTCTTC. It specifies CASTLEASGYNEQFF.

This chain links TRBV5-4 with TRBJ2-2, with D uncertain. Trimming shortened V by 2 bases and J by 1 base, and 9 bases separated the two germline ends. Germline loops: CDR1 SGHNT, CDR2 YYREEE (reference sequence). The CDR3 contains 15 residues. The CDR3 here is CASSFRRLNTGELFF. CDR3 coding DNA: TGTGCCAGCAGCTTTAGGCGGCTGAACACCGGGGAGCTGTTTTTT. The whole variable domain, filled in from reference TRBV5-4 and TRBJ2-2, reads ETGVTQSPTHLIKTRGQQVTLRCSSQSGHNTVSWYQQALGQGPQFIFQYYREEENGRGNFPPRFSGLQFPNYSSELNVNALELDDSALYLCASSFRRLNTGELFFGEGSRLTVL.

The chain recombines TRBV5-6 with TRBJ1-1, with D maybe TRBD1 (5 bases). V was trimmed by 6 bases and J by 1 base, leaving 16 bases between them. The CDR3 extends over 15 amino acids. The germline CDR1 and CDR2 sequences are SGHDT and YYEEEE. The CDR3 protein is CASTMGDRPNTEAFF. In DNA, the CDR3 is TGTGCCAGCACCATGGGCGACAGACCGAACACTGAAGCTTTCTTT.

The sample holds a few counts of this clone. CDR3 loop: CASMKGSYGYTF. The CDR3 DNA is TGTGCCAGCATGAAGGGTTCCTATGGCTACACCTTC. The rearrangement joins TRBV6-5 to TRBJ1-2; D is uncertain. CDR3 length: 12 residues. From germline, CDR1 is MNHEY and CDR2 SVGAGI. V gave up 7 bases and J gave up 4 bases, with 10 bases separating them.

This clone appeared a few times. This chain uses TRBV7-9 with TRBJ2-5, with D hard to call. The length of the CDR3 is 14 residues. Trimming removed 5 bases at V and 0 bases at J, with 10 bases between. CDR1 is SEHNR and CDR2 is FQNEAQ in the germline V gene (reference sequence). This CDR3 reads CASSRVGYQETQYF. DNA of the CDR3: TGTGCCAGCAGCCGCGTGGGGTACCAAGAGACCCAGTACTTC.